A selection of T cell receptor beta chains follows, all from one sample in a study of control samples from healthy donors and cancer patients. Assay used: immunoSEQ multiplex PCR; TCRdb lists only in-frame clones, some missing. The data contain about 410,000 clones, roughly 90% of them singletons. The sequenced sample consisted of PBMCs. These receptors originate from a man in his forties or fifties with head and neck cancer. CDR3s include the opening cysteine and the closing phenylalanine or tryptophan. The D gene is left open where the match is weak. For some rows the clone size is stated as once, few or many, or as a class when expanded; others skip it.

TGTGCCAGCACGGGACAGGGGGCGGTACAGCCCCAGCATTTT,CASTGQGAVQPQHF,TRBV2,TRBD1,.,TRBJ1-5
TGTGCCAGCAGCTTGGAGGGGGCCGTCACTGAAGCTTTCTTT,CASSLEGAVTEAFF,TRBV5-6,TRBD1,.,TRBJ1-1
TGTGCCAGCAGTTACCCGACAGGCGTCTATGGCTACACCTTC,CASSYPTGVYGYTF,TRBV6-2/TRBV6-3,.,.,TRBJ1-2
TGTGCCAGCAGCTTAGAAGTCCGTGGCGGGACAGAGACCCAGTACTTC,CASSLEVRGGTETQYF,TRBV7-2,.,.,TRBJ2-5
TGCGCCAGCAGCCTACAGGGGGCGGGCACTGAAGCTTTCTTT,CASSLQGAGTEAFF,TRBV5-1,TRBD1,once,TRBJ1-1
TGTGCCATCAGTGAACGGGGGTATGAAGCTTTCTTT,CAISERGYEAFF,TRBV10-3,.,few,TRBJ1-1
TGTGCCACCAGCGGGACAGGATCCTACGAGCAGTACTTC,CATSGTGSYEQYF,TRBV15,TRBD1,.,TRBJ2-7
TGTGCCAGCAGCTTAGCGACAGGAAGCTACGAGCAGTACTTC,CASSLATGSYEQYF,TRBV7-8,.,.,TRBJ2-7
TGCAGCGTTACGAGGCTTTCTAATGAAAAACTGTTTTTT,CSVTRLSNEKLFF,TRBV29-1,.,.,TRBJ1-4
TGTGCCACCAGTGATTCACCAGGGGACTATGGCTACACCTTC,CATSDSPGDYGYTF,TRBV24-1,.,.,TRBJ1-2
TGTGCCAGCACCAGCGCGGGGAGCACAGATACGCAGTATTTT,CASTSAGSTDTQYF,TRBV6-5,.,.,TRBJ2-3
TGTGCCAGCAGCCCTCCAGGGGCCGCAAATTCACCCCTCCACTTT,CASSPPGAANSPLHF,TRBV11-2,.,.,TRBJ1-6
TGCGCCAGCAGATCGGCCTTTGAAGCTTTCTTT,CASRSAFEAFF,TRBV4-1,.,.,TRBJ1-1
TGTGCCTGGAGTTGGACAGCCACGTACACTGAAGCTTTCTTT,CAWSWTATYTEAFF,TRBV30,.,.,TRBJ1-1
TGCGCCAGCAGCTTAAATATTCATGGGAACACCGGGGAGCTGTTTTTT,CASSLNIHGNTGELFF,TRBV5-1,.,.,TRBJ2-2
TGCGCCAGCAGGAGTAACCAACCGATTACTGAAGCTTTCTTT,CASRSNQPITEAFF,TRBV5-1,.,.,TRBJ1-1
TGTGCCAGCAGCGCAAGGGCAAGTGGGGGGTACACAGATACGCAGTATTTT,CASSARASGGYTDTQYF,TRBV9,.,.,TRBJ2-3
TGTGCCAGCAGCTTACTCGGCATAAGCGACACTGAAGCTTTCTTT,CASSLLGISDTEAFF,TRBV7-9,.,.,TRBJ1-1
TGCGCCAGCAGCTTGTTGTGGGGGGGGACAGATACGCAGTATTTT,CASSLLWGGTDTQYF,TRBV4-1,TRBD2,.,TRBJ2-3
TGTGCCACCAGTACTAGCGGGGGGGGCACAGATACGCAGTATTTT,CATSTSGGGTDTQYF,TRBV24-1,TRBD2,.,TRBJ2-3
TGTGCCAGCTCGTCAGGGAGCTCCTATAATTCACCCCTCCACTTT,CASSSGSSYNSPLHF,TRBV3-1/TRBV3-2,.,.,TRBJ1-6
TGCAGTGCTAGTCAAGGGCCCAGTGAAGCTTTCTTT,CSASQGPSEAFF,TRBV20-1,.,.,TRBJ1-1
TGTGCCAGCTCAGTATCAACCGGGACAGGGCAAGATACGCAGTATTTT,CASSVSTGTGQDTQYF,TRBV18,TRBD1,.,TRBJ2-3
TGTGCCAGTCGGATGAACACTGAAGCTTTCTTT,CASRMNTEAFF,TRBV3-1/TRBV3-2,.,.,TRBJ1-1
TGTGCCAGCAGCGTCGGACTAGCGGGGGGTATGGATACGCAGTATTTT,CASSVGLAGGMDTQYF,TRBV9,TRBD2,.,TRBJ2-3